This T cell receptor beta chain emerged from a study of memory B cells and T cells in multiple sclerosis. Stimulus-free culture yielded autoproliferating CFSE-dim and non-proliferating CFSE-high T cells, each sequenced separately. Pooled replicate wells came from about 5x10^7 CFSE-labeled PBMCs cultured roughly seven days without stimulus. TCRdb's copy holds only in-frame clones and misses some; the assay was immunoSEQ multiplex PCR. This sample carries roughly 45,000 clones, more than 65% of them seen once, and the ten largest clones take 0.9% to 1.3%. Germline CDR1 reads SGDLS; CDR2 reads YYNGEE. V lost 0 bases to trimming and J lost 2 bases, with 17 bases between them. The CDR3 is made up of 17 amino acids. Only a few counts were recorded for this clone. Antigen unknown.

The gene calls are TRBV9 and TRBJ2-5; no clear D gene. The clonotype comes from a human donor with multiple sclerosis. Material: PBMCs from blood kept in culture. The CDR3 DNA reads as TGTGCCAGCAGCGTAGCAGGCGGTAGACCGCTACAAGAGACCCAGTACTTC. Its translation is CASSVAGGRPLQETQYF.